This T cell receptor beta chain was captured by sequencing in a study of shared clonotypes between healthy human individuals. The repertoire was sequenced with immunoSEQ multiplex PCR; TCRdb's copy has only in-frame clones and lacks some. The sample records about 330,000 clones, roughly 70% being singletons. Germline assignment: CDR1 SGHNT and CDR2 YYREEE (reference sequence). V gave up 4 bases and J gave up 8 bases, with 16 bases separating them. This CDR3 comprises 14 residues. This clone was picked up one time. The rearrangement joins TRBV5-4 to TRBJ2-4; a weak D match, TRBD2 (6 bases). The sequence came from a man aged 25-45 years in good health. What was sequenced was memory CD4+ T cells sorted from blood. Subset defined: CD45RA-negative fraction. The CDR3 coding sequence is TGTGCCAGCAGCACCCGGGCTGGAGGGGACATTCAGTACTTC. Its protein product is CASSTRAGGDIQYF.